This T cell receptor (beta chain) stems from a study of T cell changes during pregnancy in multiple sclerosis (dated by TCRdb to the late 2010s). About the full investigation: The study examined how the T cell repertoire changed over the course of pregnancy in women with multiple sclerosis.

Regarding this clone: Its antigen is currently not known. The sample holds no much larger clone one base away, and base qualities are not on file.

Library preparation was by the immunoSEQ multiplex PCR assay. TCRdb's version of the immuneACCESS table is confined to in-frame rearrangements and falls short of the full clone set. An unresolved V gene accounts for under half of the shortfall where checked; the remainder is of unknown origin. The sample table contains some 90,000 clones; only one count was recorded for around 91% of them. The leading ten clones occupy under 2% of the sample. Sequencing was performed on peripheral blood, taken after pregnancy. The clonotype originates from a female donor in good health, enrolled as a control in a pregnancy study.

Here the CDR3 is given as CASSRDSGNTIYF. The base sequence is TGTGCCAGTAGCCGTGACAGTGGAAACACCATATATTTT. The rearrangement joined TRBV19 to TRBJ1-3; TRBD1 could be the D gene, as 5 bases match. The CDR3 sequence holds 13 residues, the cysteine and phenylalanine included. Only the CDR3 part of the read is kept: 39 bases, read in frame from the first base. The germline V gene (reference sequence) yields LNHDA for CDR1 and SQIVND for CDR2. V is pared back by 6 bases and J by 3 bases, with 9 bases lying between the germline termini. Here the CDR3 is joined to the reference TRBV19 and TRBJ1-3 genes, and the full variable domain is: DGGITQSPKYLFRKEGQNVTLSCEQNLNHDAMYWYRQDPGQGLRLIYYSQIVNDFQKGDIAEGYSVSREKKESFPLTVTSAQKNPTAFYLCASSRDSGNTIYFGEGSWLTVV.